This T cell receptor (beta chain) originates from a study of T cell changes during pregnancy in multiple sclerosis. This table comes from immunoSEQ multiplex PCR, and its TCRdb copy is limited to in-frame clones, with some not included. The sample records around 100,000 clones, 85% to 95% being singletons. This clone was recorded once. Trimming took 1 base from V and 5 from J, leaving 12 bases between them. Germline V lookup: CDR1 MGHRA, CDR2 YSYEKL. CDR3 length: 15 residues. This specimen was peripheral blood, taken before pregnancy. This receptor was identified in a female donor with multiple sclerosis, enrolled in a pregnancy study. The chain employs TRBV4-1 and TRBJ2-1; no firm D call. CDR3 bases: TGCGCCAGCAGCCAAGGAGCCGGGTCAGACAATGAGCAGTTCTTC. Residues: CASSQGAGSDNEQFF.